The clone carrying this T cell receptor (beta chain) has just a few counts. Germline CDR1 DFQATT, CDR2 SNEGSKA (reference sequence). Deletions cut 0 bases from V and 8 bases from J, with 19 bases between. This CDR3 region has 16 residues. In TCRdb, the RT-PCR reads were re-called with MiXCR into one record per CDR3 protein. This table has over 150,000 distinct CDR3 sequences, around 28% appearing once. This record comes from a study of patients and donors after allogeneic stem cell transplantation. The material sequenced was blood, either unsorted or a sorted T cell fraction (not recorded which). The chain employs TRBV20-1 and TRBJ1-4; D might be TRBD1 (6 bases). The source of this sequence is a human donor who was either an allogeneic HSCT recipient or a stem cell or donor lymphocyte infusion donor (not recorded which). It is not recorded whose cells these are; they may come from a transplant donor. The CDR3 region has the DNA TGCAGTGCTAGAGATCTGGGGGGCAGGGGAGGAGAAAAACTGTTTTTT. Encoded protein: CSARDLGGRGGEKLFF.